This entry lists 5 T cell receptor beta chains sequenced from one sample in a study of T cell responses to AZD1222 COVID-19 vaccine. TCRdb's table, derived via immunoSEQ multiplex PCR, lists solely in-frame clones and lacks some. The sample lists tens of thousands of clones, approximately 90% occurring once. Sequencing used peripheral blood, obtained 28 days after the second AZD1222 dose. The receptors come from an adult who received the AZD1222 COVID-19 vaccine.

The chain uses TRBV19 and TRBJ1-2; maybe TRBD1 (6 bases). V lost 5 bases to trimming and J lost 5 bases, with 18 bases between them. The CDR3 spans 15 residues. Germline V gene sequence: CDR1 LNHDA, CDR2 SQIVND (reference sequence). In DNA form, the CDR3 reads TGTGCCAGTAGTCCCATATGGGGGGCGCAGTATGGCTACACCTTC. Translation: CASSPIWGAQYGYTF.

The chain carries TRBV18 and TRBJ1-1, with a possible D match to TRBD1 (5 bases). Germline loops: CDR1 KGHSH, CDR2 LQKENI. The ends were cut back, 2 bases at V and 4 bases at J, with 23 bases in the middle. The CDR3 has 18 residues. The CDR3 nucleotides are TGTGCCAGCTCACCAACTACGTCCGTGGCCAGGGTGGGCACTGAAGCTTTCTTT. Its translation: CASSPTTSVARVGTEAFF.

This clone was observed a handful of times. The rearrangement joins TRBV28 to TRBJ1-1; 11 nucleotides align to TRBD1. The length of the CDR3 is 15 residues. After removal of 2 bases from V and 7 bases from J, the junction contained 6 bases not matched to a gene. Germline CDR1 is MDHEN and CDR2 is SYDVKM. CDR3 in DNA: TGTGCCAGCAGTTTACCCGGACAGGGGGCGGGTGAAGCTTTCTTT. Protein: CASSLPGQGAGEAFF. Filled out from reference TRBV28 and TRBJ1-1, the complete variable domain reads DVKVTQSSRYLVKRTGEKVFLECVQDMDHENMFWYRQDPGLGLRLIYFSYDVKMKEKGDIPEGYSVSREKKERFSLILESASTNQTSMYLCASSLPGQGAGEAFFGQGTRLTVV.

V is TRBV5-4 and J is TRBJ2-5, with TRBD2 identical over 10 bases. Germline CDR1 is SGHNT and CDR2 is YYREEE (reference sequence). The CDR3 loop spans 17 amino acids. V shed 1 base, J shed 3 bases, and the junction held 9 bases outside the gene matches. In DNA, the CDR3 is TGTGCCAGCAGCTTGAACCTAGCGGGGGCCGGGGAAGAGACCCAGTACTTC. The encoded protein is CASSLNLAGAGEETQYF.

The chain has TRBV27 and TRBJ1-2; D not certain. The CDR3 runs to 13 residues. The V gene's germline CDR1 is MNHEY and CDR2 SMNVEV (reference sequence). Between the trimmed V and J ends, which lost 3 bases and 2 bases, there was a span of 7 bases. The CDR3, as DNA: TGTGCCAGCAGTTTTAGGGAAAACTATGGCTACACCTTC. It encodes CASSFRENYGYTF.